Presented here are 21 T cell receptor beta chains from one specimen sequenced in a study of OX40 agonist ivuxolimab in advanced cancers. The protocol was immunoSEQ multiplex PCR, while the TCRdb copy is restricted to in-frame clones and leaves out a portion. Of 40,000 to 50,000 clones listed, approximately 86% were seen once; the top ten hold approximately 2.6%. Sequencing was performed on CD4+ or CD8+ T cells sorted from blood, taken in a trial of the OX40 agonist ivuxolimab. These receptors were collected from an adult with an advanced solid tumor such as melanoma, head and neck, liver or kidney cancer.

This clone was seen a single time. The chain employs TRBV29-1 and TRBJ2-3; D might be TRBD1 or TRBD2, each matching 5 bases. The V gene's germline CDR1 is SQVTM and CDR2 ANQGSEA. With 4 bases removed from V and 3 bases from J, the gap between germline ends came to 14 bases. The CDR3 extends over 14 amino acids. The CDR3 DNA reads TGCAGCGTTGGGGACCATTCTATTACAGATACGCAGTATTTT. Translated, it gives CSVGDHSITDTQYF.

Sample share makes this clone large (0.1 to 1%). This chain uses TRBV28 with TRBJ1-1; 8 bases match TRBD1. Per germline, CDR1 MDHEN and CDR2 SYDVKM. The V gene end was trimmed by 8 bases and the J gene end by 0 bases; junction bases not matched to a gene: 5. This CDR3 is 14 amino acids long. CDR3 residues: CASCRGRVNTEAFF. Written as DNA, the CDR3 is TGTGCCAGCTGCAGGGGGCGCGTGAACACTGAAGCTTTCTTT.

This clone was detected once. CDR3 residues: CASSLDPLEGRTQYF. In nucleotides, the CDR3 is TGTGCCAGCAGCTTAGATCCCTTAGAGGGGAGGACCCAGTACTTC. The genes are TRBV7-2 and TRBJ2-5; the D call may be TRBD1 or TRBD2 (5 bases each). V lost 1 base and J 7 bases, leaving 16 bases between the germline ends. This CDR3 spans 15 amino acids. From germline, CDR1 is SGHTA and CDR2 FQGNSA.

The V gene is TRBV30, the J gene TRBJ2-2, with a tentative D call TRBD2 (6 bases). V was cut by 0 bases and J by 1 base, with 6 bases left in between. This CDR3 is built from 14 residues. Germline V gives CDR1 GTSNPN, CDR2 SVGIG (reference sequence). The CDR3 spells CAWSVTRNTGELFF. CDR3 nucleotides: TGTGCCTGGAGTGTGACTAGGAACACCGGGGAGCTGTTTTTT.

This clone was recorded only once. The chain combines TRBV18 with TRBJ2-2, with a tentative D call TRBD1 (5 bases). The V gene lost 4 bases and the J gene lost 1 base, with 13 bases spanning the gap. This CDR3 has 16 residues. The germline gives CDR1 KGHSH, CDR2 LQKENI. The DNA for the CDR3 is TGTGCCAGCTCACGCTATGACAGCCGGAACACCGGGGAGCTGTTTTTT. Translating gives CASSRYDSRNTGELFF.

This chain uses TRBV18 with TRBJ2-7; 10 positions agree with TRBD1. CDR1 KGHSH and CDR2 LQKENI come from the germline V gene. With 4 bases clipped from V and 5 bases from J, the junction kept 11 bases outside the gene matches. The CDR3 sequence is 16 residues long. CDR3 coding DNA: TGTGCCAGCTCACTAACCCTCCCGGGACAGGGGAACGAGCAGTACTTC. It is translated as CASSLTLPGQGNEQYF.

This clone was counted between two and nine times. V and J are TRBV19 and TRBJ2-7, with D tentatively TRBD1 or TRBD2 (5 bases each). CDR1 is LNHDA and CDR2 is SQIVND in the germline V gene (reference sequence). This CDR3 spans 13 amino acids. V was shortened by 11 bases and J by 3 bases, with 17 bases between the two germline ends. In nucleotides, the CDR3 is TGTGCCTCCCAGGGACGTGGAGACTACGAGCAGTACTTC. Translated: CASQGRGDYEQYF.

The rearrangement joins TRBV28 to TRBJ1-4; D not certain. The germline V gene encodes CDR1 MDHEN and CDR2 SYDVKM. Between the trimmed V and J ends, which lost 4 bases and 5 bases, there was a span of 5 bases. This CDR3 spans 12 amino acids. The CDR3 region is CASSYSNEKLFF. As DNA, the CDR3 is TGTGCCAGCAGTTATTCAAATGAAAAACTGTTTTTT.

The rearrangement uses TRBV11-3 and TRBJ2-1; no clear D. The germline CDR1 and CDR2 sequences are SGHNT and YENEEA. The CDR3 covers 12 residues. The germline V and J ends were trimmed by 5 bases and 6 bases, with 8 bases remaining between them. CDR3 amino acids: CASSQDLNEQFF. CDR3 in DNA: TGTGCCAGCAGCCAGGACCTCAATGAGCAGTTCTTC.

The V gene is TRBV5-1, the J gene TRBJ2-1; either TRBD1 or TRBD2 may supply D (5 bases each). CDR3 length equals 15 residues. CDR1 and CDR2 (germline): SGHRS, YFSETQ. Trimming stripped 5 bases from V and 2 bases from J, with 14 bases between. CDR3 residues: CASSPGTQTYNEQFF. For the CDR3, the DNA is TGCGCCAGCAGTCCCGGGACGCAAACCTACAATGAGCAGTTCTTC. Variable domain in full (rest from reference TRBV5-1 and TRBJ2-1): KAGVTQTPRYLIKTRGQQVTLSCSPISGHRSVSWYQQTPGQGLQFLFEYFSETQRNKGNFPGRFSGRQFSNSRSEMNVSTLELGDSALYLCASSPGTQTYNEQFFGPGTRLTVL.

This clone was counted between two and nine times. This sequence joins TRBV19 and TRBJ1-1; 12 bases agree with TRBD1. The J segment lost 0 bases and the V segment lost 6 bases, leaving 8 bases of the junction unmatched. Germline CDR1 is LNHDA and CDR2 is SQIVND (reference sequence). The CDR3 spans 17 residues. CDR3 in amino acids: CASRKAGTGGVNTEAFF. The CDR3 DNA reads TGTGCCAGTAGAAAAGCCGGGACAGGGGGCGTGAACACTGAAGCTTTCTTT.

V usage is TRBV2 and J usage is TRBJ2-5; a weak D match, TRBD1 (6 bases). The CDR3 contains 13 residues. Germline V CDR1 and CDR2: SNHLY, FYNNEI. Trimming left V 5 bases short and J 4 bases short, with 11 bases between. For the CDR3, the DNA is TGTGCCAGCAGTTACGACAGGAGAGAGACCCAGTACTTC. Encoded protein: CASSYDRRETQYF.

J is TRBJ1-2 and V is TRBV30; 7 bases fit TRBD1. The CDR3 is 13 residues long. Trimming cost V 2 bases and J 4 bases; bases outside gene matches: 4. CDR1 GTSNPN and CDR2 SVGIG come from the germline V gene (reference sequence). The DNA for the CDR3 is TGTGCCTGGAGTCAGGGGGGTCCCTATGGCTACACCTTC. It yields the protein CAWSQGGPYGYTF.

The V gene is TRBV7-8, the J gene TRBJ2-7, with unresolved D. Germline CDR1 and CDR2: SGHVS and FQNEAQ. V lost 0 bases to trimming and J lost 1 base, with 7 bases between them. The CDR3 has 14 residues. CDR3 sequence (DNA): TGTGCCAGCAGCTTAGCACTGTTATCCTACGAGCAGTACTTC. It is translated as CASSLALLSYEQYF.

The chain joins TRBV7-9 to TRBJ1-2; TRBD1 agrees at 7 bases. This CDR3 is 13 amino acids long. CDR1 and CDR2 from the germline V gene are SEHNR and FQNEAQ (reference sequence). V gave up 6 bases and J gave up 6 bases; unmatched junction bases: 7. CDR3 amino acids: CASRKPGQHGYTF. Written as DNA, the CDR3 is TGTGCCAGCAGAAAACCGGGACAGCATGGCTACACCTTC.

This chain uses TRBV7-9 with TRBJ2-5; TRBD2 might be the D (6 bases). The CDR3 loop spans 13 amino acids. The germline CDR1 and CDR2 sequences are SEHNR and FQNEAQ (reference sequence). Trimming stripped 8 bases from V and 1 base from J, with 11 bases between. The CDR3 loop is CASFRDFQETQYF. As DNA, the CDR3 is TGTGCCAGCTTCCGGGACTTCCAAGAGACCCAGTACTTC.

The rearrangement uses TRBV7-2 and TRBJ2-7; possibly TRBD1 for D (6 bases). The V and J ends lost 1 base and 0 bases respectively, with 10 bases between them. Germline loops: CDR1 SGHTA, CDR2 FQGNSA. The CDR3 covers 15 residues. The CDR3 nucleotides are TGTGCCAGCAGCTTAGAAGACAGGAGCTCCTACGAGCAGTACTTC. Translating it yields CASSLEDRSSYEQYF. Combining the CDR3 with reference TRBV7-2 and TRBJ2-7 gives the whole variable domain GAGVSQSPSNKVTEKGKDVELRCDPISGHTALYWYRQSLGQGLEFLIYFQGNSAPDKSGLPSDRFSAERTGGSVSTLTIQRTQQEDSAVYLCASSLEDRSSYEQYFGPGTRLTVT.

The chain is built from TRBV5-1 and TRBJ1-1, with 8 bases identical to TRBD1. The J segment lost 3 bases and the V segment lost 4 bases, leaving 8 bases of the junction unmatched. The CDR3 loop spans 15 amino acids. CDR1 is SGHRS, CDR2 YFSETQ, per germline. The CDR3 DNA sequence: TGCGCCAGCAGCCCCTTTGGACAGGGCTACACTGAAGCTTTCTTT. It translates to CASSPFGQGYTEAFF.

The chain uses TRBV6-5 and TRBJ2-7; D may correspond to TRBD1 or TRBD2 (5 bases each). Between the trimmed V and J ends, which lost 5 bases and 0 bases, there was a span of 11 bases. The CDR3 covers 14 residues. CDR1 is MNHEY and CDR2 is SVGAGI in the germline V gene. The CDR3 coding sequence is TGTGCCAGCAGTAACCCGGGACGCTCCTACGAGCAGTACTTC. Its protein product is CASSNPGRSYEQYF.

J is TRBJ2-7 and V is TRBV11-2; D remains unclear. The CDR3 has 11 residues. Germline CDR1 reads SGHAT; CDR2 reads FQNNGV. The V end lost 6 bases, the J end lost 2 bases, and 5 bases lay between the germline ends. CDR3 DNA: TGTGCCAGCAGTCTGACCTACGAGCAGTACTTC. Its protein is CASSLTYEQYF.

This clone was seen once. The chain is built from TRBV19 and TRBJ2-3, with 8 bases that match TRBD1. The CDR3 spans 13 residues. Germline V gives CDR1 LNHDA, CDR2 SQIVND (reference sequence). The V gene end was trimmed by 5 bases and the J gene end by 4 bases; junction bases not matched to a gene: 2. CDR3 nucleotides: TGTGCCAGTAGTGACAGGGGCTCAGATACGCAGTATTTT. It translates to CASSDRGSDTQYF.